Listed here is a single T cell receptor (beta chain). The data were taken from a study of OX40 agonist ivuxolimab in advanced cancers. Repertoires were generated with immunoSEQ multiplex PCR, while TCRdb's copy carries only in-frame clones and drops some. The repertoire consists of 95,000 to 100,000 clones, with approximately 80% occurring once and the leading ten covering around 5.5%. The CDR3 has 16 residues. Germline V gene data show CDR1 as SGHTA and CDR2 as FQGTGA. Trimming at V came to 2 bases and at J to 2 bases, leaving 6 bases not matched to a gene. This TCR derives from an adult with an advanced solid tumor such as melanoma, head and neck, liver or kidney cancer. This sample comprised CD4+ or CD8+ T cells sorted from blood, obtained in a trial of the OX40 agonist ivuxolimab. V gene TRBV7-3 combines with J gene TRBJ2-3, with 8 nucleotides matching TRBD1. The CDR3 DNA is TGTGCCAGCAGCTTAGGTCAGGGGGCGAACACAGATACGCAGTATTTT. The encoded protein is CASSLGQGANTDTQYF.